This TCR beta chain was identified in a study of beta chain features in type 1 diabetes (dated by TCRdb to between 2017 and 2018). About the investigation overall: No differences in mean age, gender distribution, total cell number or subset yield were found between patients and healthy donors. A total of some 110 million sorted cells were examined across all samples, and a strong correlation was observed between cell number per subset and RNA yield. The study compared TCRB repertoires of sorted circulating CD4+ T cell subsets between recently diagnosed type 1 diabetes patients and matched healthy donors. Regulatory and stem cell-like memory subsets were isolated from only 8 patients and roughly 8 healthy donors, whereas naive and central memory subsets came from all 30 or so donors.

Note on this clone: What this receptor recognizes is not known. No base quality information exists; no much larger clone differs at one position.

A single peripheral blood draw of around 0.11 L on average was collected from each donor into heparinised tubes. Using a panel that included CD45RO, CCR7, CD25, CD127, CD95 and CD27, naive, central memory, regulatory and stem cell-like memory CD4+ T cells were sorted on a BD FACSAria II. All sorted populations exceeded 95% purity. PBMCs were separated immediately by Lymphoprep density gradient centrifugation and were stained directly, without being cultured. So that batch effects would be minimized, each experiment stained and sorted samples in pairs, pairing one healthy donor with one patient. The High Capacity cDNA Reverse Transcription Kit was used to reverse transcribe all of the isolated RNA, meaning that expressed TCRB transcripts were what got sequenced. Naive, central memory and regulatory T cell samples underwent deep immunoSEQ sequencing, averaging about 3.57 million total reads per sample. Sorted cells were lysed in RLT buffer, and RNA was extracted using DNase-treated RNeasy Micro or Mini kits according to cell number. To prevent cross-contamination, each cell subset was processed individually, whereas patient and healthy donor samples were processed jointly. The immunoSEQ multiplex PCR was used to amplify TCRB sequences from cDNA, generating 87-bp fragments that spanned the CDR3 region. Sequencing of the amplicons was done on the Illumina HiSeq platform. The original pipeline was this. Synthetic template baselines were used to correct PCR bias computationally, reads within Hamming distance 2 were collapsed together, and singletons that could not be merged were discarded. Reads were aligned against IMGT to assign V, D and J genes, CDR3 length and insertions or deletions at six rearrangement sites. Within each subset, clonotype counts were normalized to sorted cell number, and only after that were true diversity and Gini coefficients computed with the tcR R package. The overlap coefficient, calculated on TCRB nucleotide sequences, was used to measure repertoire sharing. Out-of-frame TCRB sequences from naive cells were analyzed to stand in for the pre-selection repertoire. TCRdb limited this immuneACCESS table to in-frame rearrangements with V and J called. A share of clones is missing; checked studies link under half to unresolved V genes, and the rest is unexplained. V, J and clone size derive from that table, while D and trimming were established from the DNA sequence. The sample table shows some 400,000 clones, and around 15% are seen once. Approximately 0.019% of the sample lies in the top ten.

The germline V gene (reference sequence) supplies CDR1 GTSNPN and CDR2 SVGIG. V lost 0 bases and J lost 9 bases; the stretch between them is 15 bases long. The CDR3 holds 14 amino acids from the cysteine to the phenylalanine. Here the CDR3 DNA is all that survives: 42 bases in frame from base 1. Overall results and qualifications from the work: Type 1 diabetes patients showed a moderate but significant shortening of TCRB CDR3 length in all four CD4+ subsets. Because cDNA rather than genomic DNA was sequenced, highly expressing activated cells could have been over-represented, although no difference in activation and CD3 levels was found between groups. Fewer insertions and more nucleotide deletions at VDJ recombination sites were observed in patients with type 1 diabetes, implying thymic rearrangement abnormalities. Because the HLA sub-analyses included only small numbers of individuals, any influence of HLA type on TCRB rearrangement was left unresolved. Shorter templates might be favored by PCR, yet because patient and control samples were amplified and corrected together, any such skew would affect both groups equally. The naive, central memory and regulatory TCRB repertoires appeared to resemble one another more closely among patients than among healthy donors.

Sample: naive CD4+ T cells from blood. Reading the label with the study, this specimen's cell subset or site is: true naive CD4+ T cells. The receptor chain draws on TRBV30 and TRBJ2-4; there is no confident call for the D gene. This sequence originates from a woman between 18 and 29 years old in good health. The nucleotide sequence is TGTGCCTGGAGTGTTCGTGTAGACTCGGGCATTCAGTACTTC. This encodes CAWSVRVDSGIQYF. The entire variable domain, with the stretches around the CDR3 drawn from the reference TRBV30 and TRBJ2-4 proteins, is SQTIHQWPATLVQPVGSPLSLECTVEGTSNPNLYWYRQAAGRGLQLLFYSVGIGQISSEVPQNLSASRPQDRQFILSSKKLLLSDSGFYLCAWSVRVDSGIQYFGAGTRLSVL.